These T cell receptor beta chains were read from a single sample in a study of OX40 agonist ivuxolimab in advanced cancers. TCRdb's copy holds only in-frame clones and misses some; the assay was immunoSEQ multiplex PCR. Of 40,000 or so clones in the sample, 88% were seen once. Material: CD4+ or CD8+ T cells sorted from blood, obtained in a trial of the OX40 agonist ivuxolimab. These receptors were obtained from an adult with an advanced solid tumor such as melanoma, head and neck, liver or kidney cancer. Both conserved end residues are trimmed from each CDR3. D genes are given only for firm matches.

TRBJ1-3 | TRBV30 | - | AWTMDSSGNTIY
TRBJ2-7 | TRBV7-9 | - | ASSPTGGLAYEQY
TRBJ2-7 | TRBV11-3 | - | ASSSQGGYEQY
TRBJ1-2 | TRBV14 | TRBD1 | ASSQGLGQGYGYT
TRBJ1-1 | TRBV6-5 | TRBD1 | ASSFPGTGGTEAF
TRBJ2-7 | TRBV4-1 | TRBD2 | ASSQAPSGSYEQY
TRBJ2-4 | TRBV2 | - | ASTQAGIGKNIQY
TRBJ2-7 | TRBV7-9 | - | ASSLGGARGPSYEQY
TRBJ1-1 | TRBV9 | - | ASSVRDSWDTEAF
TRBJ1-1 | TRBV5-1 | - | ASSLTGSFLNTEAF
TRBJ1-1 | TRBV27 | - | ASSFPASEAF
TRBJ2-1 | TRBV6-6 | - | ASSYGDNEQF
TRBJ2-7 | TRBV21-1 | - | ASSPYEQY
TRBJ2-3 | TRBV27 | - | ASSSATDTQY
TRBJ1-6 | TRBV5-1 | - | ASSTGLRQEIEVPLH
TRBJ2-7 | TRBV11-2 | - | ASSLGKANTYEQY
TRBJ2-3 | TRBV4-2 | TRBD2 | ASSQDLAGGTDTQY